These 7 T cell receptor beta chains were sequenced from one sample in a study of T cell responses to AZD1222 COVID-19 vaccine. Profiled with immunoSEQ multiplex PCR; TCRdb holds only in-frame clones, not every one. The data hold 120,000 to 150,000 clones, with 88% observed a single time. The sequencing used peripheral blood, collected 28 days after the second AZD1222 dose. The receptors derive from an adult who received the AZD1222 COVID-19 vaccine.

V gene TRBV19 combines with J gene TRBJ1-6; no clear D. Trimming removed 8 bases at V and 11 bases at J, with 16 bases between. The CDR3 extends over 13 amino acids. Germline lookup yields CDR1 LNHDA and CDR2 SQIVND (reference sequence). CDR3 nucleotide sequence: TGTGCCAGTCAAGGCAGACTCTCTACACCCCTCCACTTT. This codes for CASQGRLSTPLHF.

In this sample, this clone turned up a few times. The J gene is TRBJ1-1, the V gene TRBV27; 11 bases agree with TRBD1. There are 14 residues in the CDR3. V was pared by 3 bases and J by 7 bases, with 4 bases of the junction left unmatched. Per germline, CDR1 MNHEY and CDR2 SMNVEV (reference sequence). CDR3 nucleotides: TGTGCCAGCAGTTTTCGGACAGGGGGCGTTGAAGCTTTCTTT. It encodes CASSFRTGGVEAFF.

This sequence joins TRBV5-6 and TRBJ2-7; 9 bases align to TRBD2. Germline assignment: CDR1 SGHDT and CDR2 YYEEEE. V lost 2 bases and J lost 4; bases outside the gene matches: 7. CDR3 length equals 15 residues. Here the CDR3 DNA reads TGTGCCAGCAGCTTTAATAGCGGGAGTCGATACGAGCAGTACTTC. Its protein product is CASSFNSGSRYEQYF.

This clone has a handful of counts. This chain uses TRBV5-4 with TRBJ2-7; TRBD1 or TRBD2 may be the D gene (5 bases each). CDR3 size: 14 residues. Germline V lookup: CDR1 SGHNT, CDR2 YYREEE (reference sequence). The V gene lost 0 bases and the J gene lost 2 bases, with 9 bases spanning the gap. CDR3 DNA: TGTGCCAGCAGCTTGGGGGGACCTACCTACGAGCAGTACTTC. Protein sequence: CASSLGGPTYEQYF.

V is TRBV24-1 and J is TRBJ2-5; TRBD1 matches at 8 bases. The V segment lost 2 bases and the J segment 3 bases; nucleotides outside the gene matches: 7. This CDR3 is built from 16 residues. The germline V gene has CDR1 KGHDR and CDR2 SFDVKD. This chain's CDR3 is CATSDSLTGAKETQYF. The CDR3 DNA sequence: TGTGCCACCAGTGATTCGCTGACAGGGGCTAAAGAGACCCAGTACTTC.

The rearrangement joins TRBV10-3 to TRBJ2-6; the D is unclear. V lost 11 bases and J 3 bases, leaving 14 bases between the germline ends. The CDR3 covers 14 residues. Per the germline V gene, CDR1 is ENHRY and CDR2 is SYGVKD. The CDR3 coding sequence is TGTGCCGCGAATCCAAGCGTTGGGGCCAACGTCCTGACTTTC. It translates to CAANPSVGANVLTF.

The rearrangement links TRBV10-3 to TRBJ2-1, with D uncertain. V was pared by 5 bases and J by 8 bases, with 10 bases between. This CDR3 region has 12 residues. The germline V gene has CDR1 ENHRY and CDR2 SYGVKD. Here the CDR3 DNA reads TGTGCCATCAGTTTTAGAGGTGATGAGCAGTTCTTC. Residues: CAISFRGDEQFF.